A single TCR beta chain is shown here with its context. Its cognate antigen has yet to be identified. The junction differs from germline at one of its ends, possibly a read error. The sample originates from a study of shared clonotypes between healthy human individuals (dated by TCRdb to the early 2020s). Context from the whole study: The cohort comprised two women and three men aged 18 to 49 years. Per donor, leukapheresis produced somewhere between about 0.8 and 9 billion PBMCs. Per donor, three plates each were used for CD4 naive and CD4 memory, two for CD8 naive, and one for CD8 memory. Blood TCR repertoires of four to six healthy adults were deeply sequenced to estimate repertoire size and the extent of clonotype sharing between individuals. To increase sequencing depth and limit assay-specific biases, different laboratories used diverse techniques to prepare libraries and sequence TCR repertoires.

Spanning cysteine to phenylalanine, the CDR3 consists of 10 amino acids. Only CDR3 DNA remains: 30 bases, in frame from the first base. CDR1 is given as SGHTA and CDR2 as FQGNSA, both from the germline V gene. The full study reports these points: Pairwise subsampling led to the expectation that sequencing depth would affect the degree of clonotype sharing among donors. Incomplete sequencing was indicated by rarefaction of sorted-subset datasets, despite the large sequencing depth. Sharing across a few donors was observed for roughly 5% of naive CD4, over 3% of naive CD8, about 2.3% of memory CD4, and around 0.4% of memory CD8 clonotypes. Clonotypes shared by all four sorted-subset donors showed higher generation probabilities than non-shared clonotypes. Naive subsets generally had larger estimated clonotype richness than memory subsets. Sampling was restricted to blood, and TCR repertoires in tissue are likely to differ from TCR repertoires in blood. Because the study included only a small number of donors, the genetic and exposure-history diversity represented was limited.

TCR CDR3 regions were amplified from genomic DNA by multiplex PCR using the deep immunoSEQ assay. Extracted genomic DNA from each cell subset was spread evenly across all wells of several immunoSEQ 96-well plates, with each plate serving as a replicate. For sorted subsets, approximately 190 ng of genomic DNA, equivalent to roughly 33,000 T cell genomes, went into each replicate PCR. Purified libraries were quantified with a Qubit 3.0 fluorometer, sized on a Bioanalyzer 2100, and re-quantified with the KAPA Library Quantification kit. Every immunoSEQ 96-well plate was sequenced on a separate single-read 150-cycle Illumina NextSeq 550 flow cell. The authors' pipeline ran thus. Because only junctional sequences without quality scores were contained in the immunoSEQ output, filtering matching that applied to full-length reads could not be performed. To assign V/J genes and CDR3, sequences were annotated using PyIR, a Python wrapper for IgBLAST v1.9, with IMGT germline references. Any read was removed if the V/J assignment was weak (E-value above 1e-6), the CDR3 was missing, or the read contained stop codons, out-of-frame junctions, or ambiguous translated residues. A V3J clonotype was defined by an identical inferred V gene, J gene, and CDR3 amino acid sequence. The percentage overlap between two repertoires was calculated by dividing the number of shared unique clonotypes by the size of the smaller repertoire. Three approaches were used to assess repertoire richness: RTK rarefaction, the Chao1 estimator, and Recon v2.1 estimates of unobserved clonotypes. Generation probabilities were computed with OLGA for all TCRbeta clonotypes obtained by the gDNA method from a handful of donors. The table was pulled from immuneACCESS by TCRdb, which kept in-frame rearrangements only. Such tables lose some clones; where checked, under half of the loss comes from unresolved V genes, and the rest has no known cause. The V and J calls and clone size were taken over from that table, and D and trimming were inferred from the DNA. This sample has some 2,000,000 clones in its table, and less than 95% of those were observed once. 1% to 1.3% of the sample rests with the top ten.

CD8 naive samples were obtained by positive selection for CCR7 among CD45RO-negative cells, yielding a CD45RA+CCR7+ population from which TemRA cells were excluded. Donors were healthy HIV-negative adults with no recently reported acute infections or vaccinations. Only Caucasian adults living in Nashville, Tennessee, USA were represented among the donors. After blood collection by leukapheresis, PBMCs were isolated using Ficoll-Histopaque density gradient centrifugation and then cryopreserved in the vapor phase of liquid nitrogen. Purity and quantity of every magnetically sorted T cell population were checked by analytical flow cytometry. Genomic DNA was isolated from every sorted fraction and measured by UV absorbance on a Nanodrop 2000c.

This receptor was obtained from a man in his late teens or twenties in good health. The material sequenced was naive CD8+ T cells sorted from blood. In light of the paper, this sample's cell subset or site label describes: CD45RA+CCR7+. The chain was built from TRBV7-2 and TRBJ2-3; the D gene remains uncertain. The CDR3 has the sequence CASSSGRTQF. The DNA sequence reads TGTGCCAGCAGCTCGGGCCGAACCCAATTT.